The 20 T cell receptor beta chains presented below share a single source sample, sequenced in a study of human T cells and chemical hapten exposure. Time point here: pre-sensitization, week 0. The treatment here: therapeutic diphenylcyclopropenone sensitization with weekly scalp DPC. TCRdb recomputed calls from the RACE reads with MiXCR, one row per CDR3 protein. The repertoire includes some 200,000 distinct CDR3 sequences, just under 30% of them detected once, and about 2.8% sits in the top ten. The sample here was whole blood, taken in connection with sensitization to the hapten diphenylcyclopropenone (DPC). These receptors all come from a woman aged 25 to 39 with alopecia areata. Some clones in this sample may be carry-over from other donors' samples.

This chain uses TRBV12-3 or TRBV12-4 with TRBJ1-1, with TRBD1 matching 7 bases. The CDR3 sequence is 14 residues long. Trimming cost V 6 bases and J 0 bases; bases outside gene matches: 4. The CDR3, as DNA: TGTGCCAGCAGGGTGACAGGGTTGAACACTGAAGCTTTCTTT. Protein sequence: CASRVTGLNTEAFF.

This chain joins TRBV11-2 and TRBJ2-3; TRBD1 matches 8 bases. J lost 6 bases, V lost 1 base, and 6 bases had no gene match. The CDR3 has 15 amino acids. Per germline, CDR1 SGHAT and CDR2 FQNNGV. The CDR3 DNA follows: TGTGCCAGCAGCTTAGGGACAGGGAGTATGGATACGCAGTATTTT. Protein sequence: CASSLGTGSMDTQYF.

The V and J genes are TRBV20-1 and TRBJ1-1; D uncertain. The germline gives CDR1 DFQATT, CDR2 SNEGSKA (reference sequence). This CDR3 has 11 residues. The CDR3 coding sequence is TGCAGACGGAAGGGTGACACTGAAGCTTTCTTT. Translated: CRRKGDTEAFF.

This clonotype was counted a few times. The chain recombines TRBV4-2 with TRBJ2-1, with D possibly matching TRBD2 (6 bases). Germline CDR1 LGHNA, CDR2 YNFKEQ. The V end lost 0 bases, the J end lost 6 bases, and 18 bases lay between the germline ends. This CDR3 region has 17 residues. For the CDR3, the DNA is TGTGCCAGCAGCCAAGATCCTCTCGGTAGCGGTTTCAATGAGCAGTTCTTC. Translating gives CASSQDPLGSGFNEQFF.

The chain combines TRBV7-2 with TRBJ2-7, with TRBD2 identical over 8 bases. J gave up 2 bases and V 1 base, and 4 bases lay outside the gene matches. CDR3 size: 15 residues. The germline V gene has CDR1 SGHTA and CDR2 FQGNSA. The CDR3 is CASSLVTSGAYEQYF. Here the CDR3 DNA reads TGTGCCAGCAGCTTAGTTACTAGCGGAGCCTACGAGCAGTACTTC.

The chain is built from TRBV5-4 and TRBJ2-7, with TRBD1 identical over 11 bases. This CDR3 spans 14 amino acids. V was pared by 3 bases and J by 5 bases, with 4 bases of the junction left unmatched. The V gene's germline CDR1 is SGHNT and CDR2 YYREEE (reference sequence). The CDR3 protein is CASSWTGGMNEQYF. CDR3 nucleotide sequence: TGTGCCAGCAGCTGGACAGGGGGCATGAACGAGCAGTACTTC.

The rearrangement joins TRBV7-2 to TRBJ2-7, with D unresolved. This CDR3 is built from 14 residues. Trimming shortened V by 1 base and J by 5 bases, and 12 bases separated the two germline ends. Looked up from germline, CDR1 is SGHTA and CDR2 is FQGNSA. This chain's CDR3 is CASSLVGTPHEQYF. The CDR3 coding sequence is TGTGCCAGCAGCTTAGTTGGCACACCCCACGAGCAGTACTTC.

V is TRBV9 and J is TRBJ1-4; no clear D gene. The CDR3 totals 15 residues. From germline, CDR1 is SGDLS and CDR2 YYNGEE. The ends were cut back, 4 bases at V and 5 bases at J, with 15 bases in the middle. The CDR3 protein is CASSSEGGWNEKLFF. The DNA of the CDR3 is TGTGCCAGCAGCTCCGAGGGAGGGTGGAATGAAAAACTGTTTTTT. The whole variable domain, remainder taken from reference TRBV9 and TRBJ1-4, is DSGVTQTPKHLITATGQRVTLRCSPRSGDLSVYWYQQSLDQGLQFLIQYYNGEERAKGNILERFSAQQFPDLHSELNLSSLELGDSALYFCASSSEGGWNEKLFFGSGTQLSVL.

The CDR3 here is CASSSPRPGHVGNEQFF. CDR3 sequence (DNA): TGTGCCAGCAGTTCACCCCGCCCGGGACATGTGGGCAATGAGCAGTTCTTC. V and J are TRBV28 and TRBJ2-1; TRBD1 is a possible D gene (6 bases). This CDR3 region has 17 residues. The V end was cut by 4 bases, the J end by 6 bases, with 22 bases between. In germline, CDR1 is MDHEN, CDR2 SYDVKM.

The sample holds a few counts of this clonotype. The chain joins TRBV10-3 to TRBJ2-7, with D perhaps TRBD1 or TRBD2 (5 bases each). V dropped 6 bases and J dropped 3 bases, with 12 bases sitting between them. This CDR3 contains 13 residues. Per the germline V gene, CDR1 is ENHRY and CDR2 is SYGVKD. CDR3 residues: CAISTGDHYEQYF. The CDR3 DNA sequence: TGTGCCATCAGCACCGGGGACCACTACGAGCAGTACTTC.

The rearrangement joins TRBV23-1 to TRBJ2-1; D is unclear. TRBV23-1 is identified as an open reading frame with a role that is uncertain. V gave up 2 bases and J gave up 0 bases, with 14 bases separating them. This CDR3 has 17 amino acids. DNA for the CDR3: TGCGCCAGCAGTCAACGTTCCGAGTCCCCCTCCTACAATGAGCAGTTCTTC. Protein product: CASSQRSESPSYNEQFF.

V usage is TRBV11-2 and J usage is TRBJ2-7; tentative D call: TRBD1 (7 bases). The germline V and J ends were trimmed by 4 bases and 8 bases, with 15 bases remaining between them. Germline V gene lookup returns CDR1 SGHAT and CDR2 FQNNGV. This CDR3 is 13 amino acids long. CDR3 nucleotides: TGTGCCAGCAGCTCCCAGGGGGGCCAGAAGCAGTACTTC. Encoded protein: CASSSQGGQKQYF.

The chain employs TRBV6-2 or TRBV6-3 and TRBJ2-1, with TRBD2 matching 10 bases. CDR3 length equals 14 residues. V was clipped by 9 bases and J by 6 bases; unmatched bases: 8. Germline V gene data show CDR1 as MNHEY and CDR2 as SVGEGT. The CDR3 DNA reads as TGTGCCAGTGGGACTAGCGCGGGCGTCAATGAGCAGTTCTTC. Residues: CASGTSAGVNEQFF.

The V gene is TRBV25-1, the J gene TRBJ2-3; 7 bases match TRBD2. CDR3 length: 15 amino acids. Trimming took 3 bases from V and 3 from J; bases not matched to a gene: 6. Germline V gene lookup returns CDR1 MGHDK and CDR2 SYGVNS. The CDR3 DNA sequence: TGTGCCAGCAGTGACCGGGGCGGGGGTACAGATACGCAGTATTTT. Its translation is CASSDRGGGTDTQYF.

This clonotype was observed many times. The V gene is TRBV29-1, the J gene TRBJ1-2; the match to TRBD1 covers 9 bases. The CDR3 extends over 12 amino acids. The V gene's germline CDR1 is SQVTM and CDR2 ANQGSEA. V lost 4 bases, J lost 8 bases, and 5 bases stayed unmatched. The CDR3 DNA sequence: TGCAGCGTTGTGGACAGGGGACCCGGCTACACCTTC. Its protein product is CSVVDRGPGYTF.

The chain uses TRBV29-1 and TRBJ2-7; 7 bases map to TRBD1. Losses at the gene ends were 3 bases for V and 5 bases for J; bases not matched to a gene: 13. Germline V CDR1 and CDR2: SQVTM, ANQGSEA. The length of the CDR3 is 15 residues. The CDR3 DNA reads TGCAGCGTTGAGGGGACGGAGTACAGGGGAAACGAGCAGTACTTC. Translating gives CSVEGTEYRGNEQYF.

This chain uses TRBV18 with TRBJ1-2, with a weak D call TRBD1 (6 bases). The CDR3 spans 14 residues. The germline V and J ends were trimmed by 6 bases and 6 bases, with 17 bases remaining between them. Germline V gene sequence: CDR1 KGHSH, CDR2 LQKENI. CDR3 sequence: CASSPKRDNDGYTF. In DNA, the CDR3 is TGTGCCAGCTCCCCAAAACGGGACAATGATGGCTACACCTTC.

The chain carries TRBV7-2 and TRBJ1-5, with 7 bases lining up with TRBD1. This CDR3 is 15 amino acids long. The trim removed 6 bases at V and 7 bases at J, leaving 12 bases unmatched. Per the germline V gene, CDR1 is SGHTA and CDR2 is FQGNSA. The CDR3 region is CASRPTGTDRQPQHF. DNA of the CDR3: TGTGCCAGCAGGCCGACCGGGACAGACCGGCAGCCCCAGCATTTT.

This clonotype was counted only a few times. The chain joins TRBV20-1 to TRBJ1-2; tentative D call: TRBD1 (5 bases). The V gene's germline CDR1 is DFQATT and CDR2 SNEGSKA (reference sequence). This CDR3 region has 16 residues. Trimming took 4 bases from V and 4 from J, leaving 22 bases between them. CDR3 nucleotides: TGCAGTGCTACGGACACAGGCAAACTCGGCTTCTATGGCTACACCTTC. Translation: CSATDTGKLGFYGYTF.

In this sample, this clonotype turned up a few times. CDR3 loop: CATGGPLGTEAFF. CDR3 coding DNA: TGTGCCACGGGGGGTCCCTTGGGCACTGAAGCTTTCTTT. This sequence joins TRBV28 and TRBJ1-1, with TRBD1 as a possible D gene (5 bases). CDR1 and CDR2 (germline): MDHEN, SYDVKM. The CDR3 extends over 13 amino acids. Between the trimmed V and J ends, which lost 10 bases and 4 bases, there was a span of 16 bases.